This entry is about one T cell receptor beta chain. Its antigen remains unknown. This sample is drawn from a study of cytomegalovirus exposure and HLA in healthy donors. For the study at large: A previous analysis identified more than 100 million unique TCR beta sequences derived from some 170 million T cells. Study conclusions and caveats: CMV serostatus was the sole immune exposure information available. Later, an analysis found that common viral pathogens appeared to be linked with several of the most significant clusters. In an earlier analysis, in approximately 630 donors, most V segments appeared productive either ~87% or ~30% of the time.

Per germline, CDR1 MNHEY and CDR2 SMNVEV (reference sequence). The CDR3 has 14 amino acids. Trimming took 4 bases from V and 3 from J; bases not matched to a gene: 5. The PCR used 60 Vbeta and 13 Jbeta primers. Produced via immunoSEQ multiplex PCR; TCRdb's table is partial and in-frame only. Among 150,000 to 200,000 clones listed, 12% were seen once. This clonotype originated in a man between 45 and 60 years old in good health and CMV-seropositive. The chain carries TRBV27 and TRBJ2-5; 7 bases fit TRBD1. Sequenced sample: PBMCs. The DNA of the CDR3 is TGTGCCAGCAGTTACAAGGGGGCGGAAGAGACCCAGTACTTC. Protein product: CASSYKGAEETQYF.